The sequence of this T cell receptor (beta chain) was determined in a study of shared clonotypes between healthy human individuals. About the study: Ranging from 18 to 49 in age, donors were two women and three men. CD8 memory received one plate per donor, CD8 naive two, CD4 memory three and CD4 naive three.

Only one count was recorded for this clone. The antigen remains undetermined. Study outcomes and limitations: Non-shared clonotypes had lower generation probabilities than those shared by all four donors. Generally, naive subsets came out with larger estimated richness than memory subsets.

Assay: immunoSEQ multiplex PCR; the TCRdb copy retains only in-frame clones and omits some. The sample yields 950,000 to 1,200,000 clones, 60% to 85% seen once. The V gene's germline CDR1 is SQVTM and CDR2 ANQGSEA. The CDR3 has 15 residues. J lost 3 bases, V lost 6 bases, and 9 bases had no gene match. Sequencing used memory CD4+ T cells from PBMCs. Subset meaning: CD45RA-negative fraction. The receptor comes from a man younger than 30 in good health. Some clones in this sample may be carry-over from other donors' samples. The genes are TRBV29-1 and TRBJ1-1, with 11 bases aligning to TRBD1. The DNA for the CDR3 is TGCAGCGTATTGGACAGGGGGCCTGGGGACACTGAAGCTTTCTTT. It yields the protein CSVLDRGPGDTEAFF.